This T cell receptor (beta chain) was found in a study of CD8+ T cells in alopecia areata. On the study more broadly: Scoring of treated patients' severity used the percentage of affected scalp area. Study-level findings and limits: Scalp clonality and expanded CD8+ clones among the top 100 fell significantly with tofacitinib. While tofacitinib was given, many expanded lesional clones persisted in scalp and blood.

The CDR3 is made up of 15 amino acids. Per germline, CDR1 GTSNPN and CDR2 SVGIG (reference sequence). Trimming shortened V by 1 base and J by 1 base, and 13 bases separated the two germline ends. Indicated treatment: oral pan-JAK inhibitor, 5-10 mg twice daily. As regards this clone: What it binds is not known.

Sequencing used cDNA as its template, made by extracting RNA and reverse transcribing it. The repertoire was sequenced with immunoSEQ multiplex PCR; TCRdb's copy has only in-frame clones and lacks some. Of around 270,000 clones detected, nearly 60% appear once; the ten largest clones hold more than 1.5%. The sequence came from a human donor with alopecia areata. Sequenced material: CD4+ T cells sorted from blood, taken at week 24, from a patient treated with tofacitinib. The V and J genes are TRBV30 and TRBJ1-1; D is ambiguous. CDR3 DNA: TGTGCCTGGAGTGAAGGGCAACTTTCGAACACTGAAGCTTTCTTT. Protein sequence: CAWSEGQLSNTEAFF.